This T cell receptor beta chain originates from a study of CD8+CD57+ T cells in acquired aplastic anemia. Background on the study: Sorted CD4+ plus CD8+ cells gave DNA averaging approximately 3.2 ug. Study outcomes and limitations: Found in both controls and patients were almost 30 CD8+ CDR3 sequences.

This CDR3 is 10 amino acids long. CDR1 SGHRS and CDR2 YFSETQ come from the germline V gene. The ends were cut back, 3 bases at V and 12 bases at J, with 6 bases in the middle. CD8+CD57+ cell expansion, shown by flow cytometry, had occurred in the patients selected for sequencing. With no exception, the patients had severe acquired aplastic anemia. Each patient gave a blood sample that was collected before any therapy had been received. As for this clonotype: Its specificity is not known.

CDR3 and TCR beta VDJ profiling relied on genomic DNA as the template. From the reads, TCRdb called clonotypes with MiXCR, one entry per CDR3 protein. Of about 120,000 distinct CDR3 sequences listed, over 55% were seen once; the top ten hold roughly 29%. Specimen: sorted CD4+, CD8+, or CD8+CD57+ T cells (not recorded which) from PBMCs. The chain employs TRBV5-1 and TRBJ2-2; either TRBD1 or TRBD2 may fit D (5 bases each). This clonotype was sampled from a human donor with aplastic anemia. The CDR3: CASSSGQLFF. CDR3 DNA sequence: TGCGCCAGCAGCTCGGGACAGCTGTTTTTT.